Shown below are 6 T cell receptor beta chains from a single sample sequenced in a study of PD-L1 blockade in urothelial cancer. Time point meaning: pretreatment peripheral blood. Assay used: immunoSEQ multiplex PCR; TCRdb lists only in-frame clones, some missing. The sample lists around 130,000 clones, less than 85% occurring once. Sequences were derived from PBMCs, sampled around atezolizumab (anti-PD-L1) treatment. The origin of the receptors is a man in his forties or fifties with urothelial cancer.

The chain joins TRBV5-1 to TRBJ1-1; D is unclear. Germline V gives CDR1 SGHRS, CDR2 YFSETQ. The V end lost 6 bases, the J end lost 4 bases, and 16 bases lay between the germline ends. CDR3 length: 14 residues. The CDR3 is CASNTDGRGTEAFF. The CDR3 DNA sequence: TGCGCCAGCAACACGGACGGCCGGGGCACTGAAGCTTTCTTT.

The V call is TRBV9, the J call TRBJ1-3; TRBD1 agrees at 10 bases. CDR3 length equals 16 residues. The germline V gene has CDR1 SGDLS and CDR2 YYNGEE. V lost 0 bases to trimming and J lost 4 bases; unmatched junction nucleotides: 4. DNA of the CDR3: TGTGCCAGCAGCGTAGCCCGGGACAGGGGAGGAAACACCATATATTTT. It translates to CASSVARDRGGNTIYF.

This sequence joins TRBV27 and TRBJ2-1, with D maybe TRBD2 (6 bases). The CDR3 spans 14 residues. Germline lookup yields CDR1 MNHEY and CDR2 SMNVEV (reference sequence). With 5 bases removed from V and 5 bases from J, the gap between germline ends came to 13 bases. CDR3 coding DNA: TGTGCCAGCAGTAGACGGGAGTCACACAATGAGCAGTTCTTC. Its protein is CASSRRESHNEQFF.

The chain couples TRBV7-8 to TRBJ2-5, with TRBD1 matching over 7 bases. The CDR3 has 13 amino acids. V shed 4 bases, J shed 5 bases, and the junction held 4 bases outside the gene matches. The V gene's germline CDR1 is SGHVS and CDR2 FQNEAQ. The CDR3 nucleotides read TGTGCCAGCAGCTCACAGGGGTCTGAGACCCAGTACTTC. Amino acids: CASSSQGSETQYF.

The V gene is TRBV25-1, the J gene TRBJ2-1, with D possibly matching TRBD2 (5 bases). V lost 7 bases and J lost 7, with 14 bases in between. CDR1 is MGHDK, CDR2 SYGVNS, per germline. There are 13 residues in the CDR3. CDR3 protein: CASTGVGINEQFF. In DNA form, the CDR3 reads TGTGCCAGCACCGGGGTAGGTATAAATGAGCAGTTCTTC.

This sequence joins TRBV7-2 and TRBJ1-2; D not certain. The CDR3 consists of 14 residues. Germline V gene sequence: CDR1 SGHTA, CDR2 FQGNSA. V dropped 3 bases and J dropped 4 bases, with 12 bases sitting between them. The CDR3 DNA reads as TGTGCCAGCAGCTTCGGCATACAGTCCTATGGCTACACCTTC. Translation: CASSFGIQSYGYTF.